This T cell receptor beta chain was recovered during a study of cytomegalovirus exposure and HLA in healthy donors. The PCR made use of 60 Vbeta and 13 Jbeta primers. Measured with immunoSEQ multiplex PCR; TCRdb has only the in-frame clones, and not every one. The sample has roughly 150,000 clones, 64% seen once; the top ten hold 2.5% to 3.5%. The study's findings and limits: Upon later analysis, TCR association rates were observed to vary by HLA locus, being highest for DRB1 and lowest for HLA-C. In an earlier analysis, in several hundred donors, most V segments appeared productive either ~87% or ~30% of the time.

A word on this clone: Antigen: not known.

V was cut by 0 bases and J by 4 bases, with 9 bases left in between. The CDR3 has 14 residues. Germline values: CDR1 MNHEY, CDR2 SMNVEV (reference sequence). The clonotype was recovered from a woman in her thirties in good health and CMV-seropositive. The chain links TRBV27 to TRBJ1-1; tentatively, D is TRBD1 (5 bases). Sequenced material: PBMCs. The CDR3 loop reads CASSLSGAGTEAFF. DNA of the CDR3: TGTGCCAGCAGTTTATCAGGGGCCGGCACTGAAGCTTTCTTT.